The rows below give T cell receptor beta chains drawn from one sample of a study of T-cell reconstitution after alpha-beta-depleted transplantation in children. TCRdb independently ran MiXCR on the PCR reads; one entry per CDR3 protein. The table lists approximately 500,000 distinct CDR3 sequences, about 10% of them singletons. Sequencing was performed on PBMCs, taken before TCRalphabeta/CD19-depleted stem cell transplant. The receptors were gathered from a child under 10 years old with inherited bone marrow failure, due to receive a stem cell transplant. Each CDR3 is given without its conserved first and last residue. Expanded clones are given a class, and other clones once, few, many or no size at all.

J: TRBJ1-2; V: TRBV27; size: many; CDR3: ASSLSGGIPYGYT
J: TRBJ2-1; V: TRBV20-1; size: few; CDR3: SARDIAGLPYNEQF
J: TRBJ2-7; V: TRBV4-3; size: few; CDR3: ASSQDHSGSLEQY
J: TRBJ2-7; V: TRBV5-1; size: many; CDR3: ASSLGPGTIYEQY
J: TRBJ2-4; V: TRBV5-1; size: many; CDR3: ASSLGPGAVKNIQY
J: TRBJ2-3; V: TRBV28; size: many; CDR3: ASRFSGRGPDTQY
J: TRBJ2-7; V: TRBV7-9; size: NA; CDR3: ASSLVHRGLAAYEQY
J: TRBJ2-1; V: TRBV4-3; size: few; CDR3: ASSQVSSGANEQF
J: TRBJ1-2; V: TRBV4-3; size: many; CDR3: ASSQDPGGRRGYT
J: TRBJ2-2; V: TRBV19; size: NA; CDR3: ASSIGRGELF
J: TRBJ1-1; V: TRBV29-1; size: many; CDR3: SAGDSLNTEAF
J: TRBJ2-1; V: TRBV21-1; size: many; CDR3: ASSTVSGPYNEQF
J: TRBJ2-7; V: TRBV28; size: many; CDR3: ASSFRGMRYEQY
J: TRBJ2-5; V: TRBV4-3; size: NA; CDR3: ASSQDYTGQETQY
J: TRBJ2-5; V: TRBV15; size: many; CDR3: ATTCTGGYQETQY
J: TRBJ1-4; V: TRBV5-1; size: many; CDR3: ASSRFVRDGNEKLF
J: TRBJ2-1; V: TRBV6-5; size: many; CDR3: ASSYRTSNEQF
J: TRBJ1-5; V: TRBV6-1; size: many; CDR3: ASSNSNSNQPQH
J: TRBJ2-1; V: TRBV28; size: many; CDR3: ASSFSGTPYNEQF
J: TRBJ1-1; V: TRBV7-9; size: many; CDR3: ASSSGWGENTEAF
J: TRBJ2-3; V: TRBV5-1; size: many; CDR3: ASSAGQADTQY
J: TRBJ1-2; V: TRBV7-9; size: many; CDR3: ASRSEQDRHAYT
J: TRBJ2-6; V: TRBV5-1; size: many; CDR3: ASSPSHRYDRYSGANVLT
J: TRBJ2-7; V: TRBV5-5; size: NA; CDR3: ASSLTGDSYEQY
J: TRBJ1-5; V: TRBV19; size: NA; CDR3: ASRMGTLSHNQPQH
J: TRBJ2-7; V: TRBV4-3; size: few; CDR3: ASSQDRASRYEQY
J: TRBJ2-2; V: TRBV20-1; size: many; CDR3: SARDMTSANTGELF
J: TRBJ2-7; V: TRBV29-1; size: many; CDR3: SVSSSGGYEQY